This TCR beta chain was retrieved from a study of blood T cell repertoires in COVID-19. V lost 5 bases to trimming and J lost 7 bases; unmatched junction nucleotides: 4. This CDR3 spans 13 amino acids. The germline CDR1 and CDR2 sequences are MDHEN and SYDVKM. Assay used: immunoSEQ multiplex PCR; TCRdb lists only in-frame clones, some missing. The sample shows about 280,000 clones, roughly 87% of them seen only once. Cohort assignment relied on participant-reported clinical history. The sample comprised PBMCs or T cells enriched from blood (not recorded which). The chain recombines TRBV28 with TRBJ2-1; 8 bases agree with TRBD1. This TCR was recovered from a woman younger than 45 who had recovered from COVID-19. Here the CDR3 DNA reads TGTGCCAGCAGTATGACAGGGGAGAATGAGCAGTTCTTC. Its protein product is CASSMTGENEQFF.